One and the same sample provided the 10 T cell receptor beta chains below, sequenced in a study of shared clonotypes between healthy human individuals. Clones were read by immunoSEQ multiplex PCR, and TCRdb kept only the in-frame ones, dropping some. The sample records about 2.4 million clones, more than 90% being singletons. Sequences were obtained from naive CD4+ T cells sorted from blood. Described subset: CD45RA+ positively selected. These receptors were collected from a man between 18 and 29 years old in good health.

V usage is TRBV6-4 and J usage is TRBJ2-7; 10 nucleotides line up with TRBD2. The CDR3 is made up of 17 amino acids. V was clipped by 0 bases and J by 5 bases; unmatched bases: 10. Germline CDR1 reads MRHNA; CDR2 reads SNTAGT. DNA of the CDR3: TGTGCCAGCAGTGACTCCTGGAATGAGCGGGAGGGCGACGAGCAGTACTTC. It is translated as CASSDSWNEREGDEQYF.

This clone was seen once. The V gene is TRBV7-9, the J gene TRBJ2-5; 8 nucleotides align to TRBD1. The V gene's germline CDR1 is SEHNR and CDR2 FQNEAQ (reference sequence). The ends lost 4 bases at V and 1 base at J; junction bases unmatched: 5. This CDR3 contains 15 residues. The CDR3 DNA reads as TGTGCCAGCAGCTCACAGGGGGTAGGCCAAGAGACCCAGTACTTC. This encodes CASSSQGVGQETQYF.

The gene calls are TRBV28 and TRBJ2-1, with 11 bases that match TRBD2. Germline assignment: CDR1 MDHEN and CDR2 SYDVKM. This CDR3 contains 15 residues. J was trimmed by 6 bases and V by 5 bases; bases with no gene match: 6. The CDR3 DNA is TGTGCCAGCAGTCCCGGGACTAGCGGTAGCAATGAGCAGTTCTTC. Translating gives CASSPGTSGSNEQFF.

The genes are TRBV5-1 and TRBJ2-3; no clear D. Germline CDR1 and CDR2: SGHRS and YFSETQ. This CDR3 contains 15 residues. V lost 4 bases, J lost 2 bases, and 14 bases lay in between. In DNA, the CDR3 is TGCGCCAGCAGCGAACTTGGGGTTGTCACAGATACGCAGTATTTT. This encodes CASSELGVVTDTQYF.

The chain employs TRBV6-6 and TRBJ2-5; D gene unclear. The CDR3 covers 13 residues. Germline V lookup: CDR1 MNHNY, CDR2 SVGAGI (reference sequence). Deletions cut 6 bases from V and 1 base from J, with 9 bases between. CDR3 amino acids: CASRETSQETQYF. The DNA for the CDR3 is TGTGCCAGCAGAGAGACAAGCCAAGAGACCCAGTACTTC.

This clone was counted once. The rearrangement links TRBV6-5 to TRBJ1-1; D perhaps matches TRBD1 (6 bases). V was trimmed by 6 bases and J by 3 bases, leaving 17 bases between them. Germline loops: CDR1 MNHEY, CDR2 SVGAGI. This CDR3 region has 15 residues. The CDR3 bases are TGTGCCAGCAGACTTACAGGGCCCAGGTACACTGAAGCTTTCTTT. It translates to CASRLTGPRYTEAFF.

Worth noting for this clone: Other DNA sequences in the same sample also yield this CDR3. V is TRBV7-2 and J is TRBJ1-5, with 8 bases that match TRBD1. Germline V gene data show CDR1 as SGHTA and CDR2 as FQGNSA. This CDR3 has 14 residues. V dropped 3 bases and J dropped 4; count of bases not matched to a gene: 2. The CDR3 nucleotides read TGTGCCAGCAGCTTTACAGGGGGAAATCAGCCCCAGCATTTT. Translation gives CASSFTGGNQPQHF.

The chain joins TRBV10-1 to TRBJ2-3; D not resolved. CDR1 and CDR2 from the germline V gene are WNHNN and SYGVQD (reference sequence). The V and J ends lost 6 bases and 0 bases respectively, with 13 bases between them. The length of the CDR3 is 15 residues. CDR3 DNA sequence: TGCGCCAGCAGCCCTGGGTCGATTAGCACAGATACGCAGTATTTT. Residues: CASSPGSISTDTQYF.

This clone was recorded only once. The sample carries other DNA sequences with the same CDR3. The chain is built from TRBV25-1 and TRBJ2-5; D is tentatively TRBD1 or TRBD2 (5 bases each). The CDR3 extends over 13 amino acids. Per the germline V gene, CDR1 is MGHDK and CDR2 is SYGVNS. Between the trimmed V and J ends, which lost 5 bases and 5 bases, there was a span of 12 bases. The CDR3 DNA is TGTGCCAGCAGTTGGGGCCGCGGGGAGACCCAGTACTTC. This encodes CASSWGRGETQYF.

The V gene is TRBV27, the J gene TRBJ2-7; D may correspond to TRBD1 or TRBD2 (5 bases each). V was pared by 2 bases and J by 2 bases, with 13 bases between. Per the germline V gene, CDR1 is MNHEY and CDR2 is SMNVEV (reference sequence). The CDR3 sequence is 15 residues long. CDR3: CASSLVGTYPYEQYF. CDR3 DNA: TGTGCCAGCAGTTTAGTCGGGACCTACCCCTACGAGCAGTACTTC.